This T cell receptor (beta chain) was captured by sequencing in a study of memory CD4+ T cells and cytomegalovirus serostatus. Study-wide points: A US-trained random forest predicted CMV serostatus with median AUC around 0.9.

Using immunoSEQ multiplex PCR, the repertoire was profiled, and TCRdb retains in-frame clones only, with some absent. The sample yields around 88,000 clones, about four fifths seen once. Germline CDR1 and CDR2: SGHRS and YFSETQ. Deletions cut 6 bases from V and 6 bases from J, with 18 bases between. CDR3 length equals 14 residues. The sort gate was single viable CD3+CD4+CD8-CD45RO+ cells for memory CD4+ T cells. Positive selection with CD4 microbeads enriched total CD4+ T cells. A few counts support this clone. What it binds is not known. Sequencing was done on a sample of memory CD4+ T cells from blood. The V call is TRBV5-1, the J call TRBJ1-1, with D unresolved. This clonotype originated in an adult in good health and CMV-seropositive. The CDR3: CASTLGVLGSEAFF. Here the CDR3 DNA reads TGCGCCAGCACCCTCGGGGTTTTGGGATCTGAAGCTTTCTTT.